The 14 T cell receptor beta chains below all came from one sample that was sequenced in a study of blood T cells in healthy people across ages. Combining a sample-barcoded 5' primer with a J-beta primer mix, a second PCR ran for roughly 7 to 11 cycles. TCRdb re-called the 5' RACE reads with MiXCR, one entry per CDR3 protein. The sample contains some 900,000 distinct CDR3 sequences, around 48% of which appear only once. Material for sequencing was blood. Receptors were obtained from a man in his thirties or forties in good health.

The gene calls are TRBV30 and TRBJ1-2; 9 bases align to TRBD1. Germline lookup yields CDR1 GTSNPN and CDR2 SVGIG (reference sequence). Germline trimming cut 7 bases from V and 2 bases from J; bases unmatched to any gene: 5. CDR3 size: 13 residues. CDR3: CAFKGQGNYGYTF. The CDR3 nucleotides are TGTGCCTTCAAGGGACAGGGAAACTATGGCTACACCTTC.

The chain joins TRBV20-1 to TRBJ2-4, with 9 nucleotides matching TRBD2. The CDR3 is 13 amino acids. Germline CDR1 and CDR2: DFQATT and SNEGSKA (reference sequence). CDR3 amino acids: CSHGGGGSDIQYF. The CDR3 nucleotides read TGCAGCCACGGCGGGGGGGGCAGTGACATTCAGTACTTC.

In this sample, this clonotype turned up a few times. The J gene is TRBJ2-1, the V gene TRBV11-3, with D unresolved. The V end was cut by 7 bases, the J end by 0 bases, with 19 bases between. The CDR3 contains 17 residues. Per germline, CDR1 SGHNT and CDR2 YENEEA. In nucleotides, the CDR3 is TGTGCCAGCACCCACACCCTAGGCGGAAGCTCCTACAATGAGCAGTTCTTC. It yields the protein CASTHTLGGSSYNEQFF.

A note on this clonotype: The junction departs from the called germline gene at one end, perhaps through a read error. J is TRBJ2-7 and V is TRBV5-5; D could derive from TRBD1 or TRBD2 (6 bases each). The germline V gene encodes CDR1 SGHKS and CDR2 YYEKEE (reference sequence). CDR3 length: 15 residues. The CDR3 coding sequence is TGTGCCAGCAGCCTTGCGGAGGGGGTCTCCTACGAGCCGTACTTC. Translated, it gives CASSLAEGVSYEPYF.

V and J are TRBV19 and TRBJ2-6, with D unresolved. The CDR3 extends over 15 amino acids. V shed 3 bases and J shed 0 bases, with 6 bases lying between them. Germline lookup yields CDR1 LNHDA and CDR2 SQIVND (reference sequence). The DNA of the CDR3 is TGTGCCAGTAGTATTCAGCCCTCTGGGGCCAACGTCCTGACTTTC. Encoded protein: CASSIQPSGANVLTF.

In the case of this clonotype: This may be a read error: a much more frequent sequence differs by one nucleotide. This chain links TRBV7-9 with TRBJ2-1, with 10 bases fitting TRBD2. The germline gives CDR1 SEHNR, CDR2 FQNEAQ (reference sequence). The CDR3 has 15 residues. The CDR3 bases are TGTGCCGGCAGCTTAGCAGCTAGCGGGGGCAATGAGCAGTTCTTC. It encodes CAGSLAASGGNEQFF.

The chain carries TRBV9 and TRBJ2-1, with D possibly TRBD2 on 6 matching bases. The V end was cut by 3 bases, the J end by 8 bases, with 6 bases between. In germline, CDR1 is SGDLS, CDR2 YYNGEE. The CDR3 has 11 amino acids. The CDR3 protein is CASSGDYEQFF. As DNA, the CDR3 is TGTGCCAGCAGCGGGGACTATGAGCAGTTCTTC.

The V call is TRBV20-1, the J call TRBJ2-4, with a possible D match to TRBD2 (5 bases). The CDR3 covers 15 residues. The germline V gene encodes CDR1 DFQATT and CDR2 SNEGSKA (reference sequence). The V gene lost 6 bases and the J gene lost 0 bases, with 15 bases spanning the gap. CDR3 DNA: TGCAGTGCCCCGGTCGGACTGTTAGCCAAAAACATTCAGTACTTC. Its protein is CSAPVGLLAKNIQYF.

The V call is TRBV7-2, the J call TRBJ1-3, with TRBD1 as a possible D gene (6 bases). The germline CDR1 and CDR2 sequences are SGHTA and FQGNSA. The ends were cut back, 5 bases at V and 4 bases at J, with 12 bases in the middle. The CDR3 extends over 14 amino acids. This CDR3 is CASSARDRGNTIYF. CDR3 nucleotides: TGTGCCAGCAGCGCGCGCGACAGGGGAAACACCATATATTTT.

The chain carries TRBV27 and TRBJ1-1, with D possibly matching TRBD1 (5 bases). Germline V gives CDR1 MNHEY, CDR2 SMNVEV (reference sequence). Trimming cost V 3 bases and J 6 bases, with 14 bases left between them. CDR3 length: 14 amino acids. CDR3: CASSLSGLGAEAFF. In DNA, the CDR3 is TGTGCCAGCAGTTTGTCGGGGCTGGGGGCTGAAGCTTTCTTT.

The chain employs TRBV5-1 and TRBJ2-1; maybe TRBD1 (6 bases). V was shortened by 3 bases and J by 9 bases, with 13 bases between the two germline ends. There are 13 residues in the CDR3. The germline gives CDR1 SGHRS, CDR2 YFSETQ. In DNA form, the CDR3 reads TGCGCCAGCAGCTCCACAGGGACGTTTGAGCAGTTCTTC. This encodes CASSSTGTFEQFF.

This chain connects TRBV10-3 to TRBJ2-7, with D possibly TRBD2 on 6 matching bases. This CDR3 spans 13 amino acids. V shed 7 bases and J shed 6 bases, with 16 bases lying between them. Looked up from germline, CDR1 is ENHRY and CDR2 is SYGVKD. This CDR3 is CAITGDSLGEQYF. The CDR3 nucleotides read TGTGCCATCACGGGAGACTCCTTGGGCGAGCAGTACTTC.

The chain combines TRBV28 with TRBJ1-1; D perhaps matches TRBD1 (6 bases). The CDR3 runs to 16 residues. CDR1 MDHEN and CDR2 SYDVKM come from the germline V gene. V gave up 8 bases and J gave up 0 bases, with 19 bases separating them. The CDR3, as DNA: TGTGCCAGCGGGGGCAAAAGGACGGGGATGAACACTGAAGCTTTCTTT. The encoded protein is CASGGKRTGMNTEAFF.

This clonotype was detected a few times. The chain links TRBV4-2 to TRBJ1-2; tentative D call: TRBD1 (6 bases). The CDR3 runs 13 residues. Trimming cost V 2 bases and J 7 bases, with 11 bases left between them. Germline assignment: CDR1 LGHNA and CDR2 YNFKEQ. The CDR3 sequence: CASSQMTGLGYTF. CDR3 sequence (DNA): TGTGCCAGCAGCCAAATGACAGGTCTTGGCTACACCTTC.